This TCR beta chain was retrieved from a study of T-cell reconstitution after alpha-beta-depleted transplantation in children. Study results and limitations: When one year had passed after transplant, most T-cell counts and diversity came from newly produced T cells. In patients about two months after transplant, alpha-beta T cells reportedly arose from several hundred expanded graft clones.

The table lists this clonotype with many counts. Antigen specificity is unknown. Unique molecular identifiers tagged the TCRbeta library. MiXCR, run by TCRdb on the PCR reads, gives a single entry per CDR3 protein. The repertoire holds fewer than 350,000 distinct CDR3 sequences, with just over 7.5% as singletons. This receptor was taken from a female patient aged 2 to 10 who had a stem cell transplant for Fanconi anemia, so the T cells may come from the graft donor. The sample in question was peripheral blood, obtained 360 days after TCRalphabeta/CD19-depleted stem cell transplant.

As DNA, the CDR3 is TGTGCCAGCAGTTTAGGGTATCCAAACACTGAAGCTTTCTTT. Translated: CASSLGYPNTEAFF. This rearrangement joins TRBV28 to TRBJ1-1; the D is unclear. The ends were cut back, 2 bases at V and 2 bases at J, with 9 bases in the middle. CDR1 is MDHEN, CDR2 SYDVKM, per germline. The CDR3 sequence is 14 residues long.